This record looks at one T cell receptor beta chain sequence and its context. Its antigen target is currently unknown. One end of the junction is discordant with germline, which a read error may explain. The cohort was made up of about 610 healthy bone marrow donors. Cohort members were all nominally healthy when sampled, although unrecorded immune exposures were likely present. The donor was CMV seronegative and was included in the group of several hundred seronegative cohort members. A peripheral blood sample was collected from each donor, and TCR beta sequencing was performed on peripheral blood mononuclear cells. Genomic DNA extraction from the blood cell samples was performed with the Qiagen DNeasy Blood Extraction Kit. Library construction relied on the immunoSEQ multiplex PCR assay. The multiplex PCR relied on a mix of 60 forward primers for TCR Vbeta segments and 13 reverse primers for TCR Jbeta segments. The CDR3 region of rearranged TCR beta genes was amplified from genomic DNA with a multiplex PCR assay. The Illumina HiSeq System was used to sequence the amplified TCR beta libraries as 87-base-pair reads. The source study handled its data this way. A later analysis counted around 72 million unique TCR beta chains across the 500 to 850 repertoires, and some 11 million of these chains were shared by at least two donors. Raw reads were error-corrected and collapsed into unique sequences by a nearest-neighbor algorithm in which closely related sequences were merged to remove PCR and sequencing errors. To assign V, D and J gene segments, CDR3 sequences were aligned to IMGT reference sequences. For a sequence to be retained, a match of at least six nucleotides to both a V gene segment and a J gene segment was required. Rearrangements were classified as productive when the CDR3 lacked stop codons and remained in frame with V and J, and all other rearrangements were classified as non-productive. Following IMGT convention, CDR3 was defined as the stretch from the second conserved V-encoded cysteine to the conserved J-encoded phenylalanine. In an earlier analysis of 550 to 650 of the donors, sequences lacking an unambiguous match to a single V gene segment were excluded. An earlier analysis of fewer than 750 of the donors classified V segments as functional when productive rearrangements were above 56.7% and as segregating when the standard deviation between donors was above 5%. A statistical classification framework was built to diagnose cytomegalovirus status from the catalog of TCR beta chain sequences. V and J gene assignment, in a later analysis, came from comparing TCR nucleotide sequences with IMGT/GENE-DB human TR gene sequences. Using the TCRdist pipeline, a later analysis assigned CDR3 sequences along with most-parsimonious VDJ recombination scenarios. In a later analysis, each TCR beta chain was defined by its CDR3 amino acid sequence together with its V-gene family, and reads without a unique V-gene family were excluded. In a later analysis, 550 to 650 highly shared, low-generation-probability nucleotide sequences were removed to address suspected cross-contamination and a sequencing artifact. For each public chain, a later analysis derived a clonal expansion index from normalized ranks of inferred template counts within each repertoire. In a later analysis, generation probabilities were computed using a VDJ recombination model fitted to out-of-frame rearrangements, and the results were checked against IGoR. A later analysis scored TCR-TCR, TCR-HLA and TCR-CMV co-occurrence with hypergeometric tests, applying a repertoire-size bias correction to TCR pairs. False discovery rates were estimated in a later analysis by permuting HLA or CMV assignments 20 times. A later analysis grouped co-occurring TCRs with DBSCAN, adding TCRdist sequence similarity when clustering within HLA-allele-positive subsets. Repertoires with fewer than 30,000 or more than 120,000 public chains, plus five repertoires with anomalous nucleotide sharing, were excluded from co-occurrence clustering. The immuneACCESS repertoire file appears here via TCRdb, limited to in-frame rearrangements. These files lack a portion of the clones; in checked studies, under half of the deficit traces to unresolved V genes, and the cause of the others is not known. V and J calls and clone size are copied from that table; D and trimming were computed from the DNA. Recorded for this sample are around 96,000 clones; 64% of them occurred a single time. The ten biggest clones cover 3.2% of the sample.

This record comes from a study of cytomegalovirus exposure and HLA in healthy donors (TCRdb year 2017). Background for the entire study: An earlier analysis of several hundred of the donors reported approximately 270 Gb of sequence data and some 120 million unique TCR beta sequences from 150 million to 200 million T cells. An early release that covered roughly 600 HLA-typed donors contained approximately 300 gigabases of sequencing data and about 84 million unique TCR sequences. Of the 350 to 450 genotyped donors, over 65% fell in the genetic ancestry cluster associated with self-reported Caucasian donors. The study was designed to test whether signatures of past pathogen exposure could be identified by cataloging public T cell receptors. Using immunosequencing, the study profiled T cell repertoires from around 680 subjects and related those repertoires to cytomegalovirus serostatus. Along with the approximately 700-subject first cohort, a separate validation cohort of roughly 110 different subjects was used. High-throughput TCR immunosequencing, statistical association of individual TCRs with disease status, and machine learning were combined to predict cytomegalovirus infection status. A later analysis re-examined previously published TCR beta repertoires from 600 to 700 donors and added high-resolution HLA genotyping to investigate patterns of TCR occurrence. Rather than using new phenotypic data, the later analysis identified candidate immune exposures from TCR beta sequences and from how often those sequences occurred across donors. An earlier analysis of 500 to 750 of the donors applied high-throughput TCR beta sequencing to assess whether each TCR beta V gene segment acted as functional or pseudogenic. Alongside the repertoire data, information on donor age, sex, ethnicity and CMV serostatus was compiled. In a later genetic analysis, genome-wide SNP genotypes for about three fifths of the roughly 670 donors were used, and that subset was treated as a discovery cohort. Every discovery cohort repertoire had been produced on one sequencing platform. HLA typing included class I and class II loci at four-digit resolution. The number of donors typed differed by locus, with roughly 620-630 for A, B, C, DRB1 and DQB1, around 500 for DQA1, approximately 580 for DPA1, and some 440 for DPB1. Because of strong linkage in the cohort, four to six DR-DQ haplotypes were treated as single units for association and clustering. On average, around 230,000 unique TCR beta nucleotide sequences were sequenced per donor among 300 to 500 genotyped donors of the cohort, with around 19% of those sequences being non-productive. The research as a whole found: In a later analysis, HLA-associated TCR beta chains showed more clonal expansion and lower generation probabilities than non-associated chains that were equally common. A later genetic analysis associated a missense DCLRE1C variant with V-gene and J-gene trimming of TCR beta chains, and an independent cohort replicated the association. Presence/absence analyses assumed roughly uniform sequencing depth across donors, an assumption that may not hold. In an earlier analysis of around 600 of the donors, most TCR beta V segments were observed in productive rearrangements about 90% or about 30% of the time, broadly matching IMGT annotations. A total of 150 or so TCR beta chains were listed by the study as associated with cytomegalovirus. Linkage disequilibrium might explain the correlated functional status among segregating V segments, but an unknown experimental factor could not be excluded. The authors suggested that the approach could potentially be extended to other disease states and immunological phenotypes. According to a later genetic analysis, donors in an Asian-associated ancestry cluster had fewer N-insertions in productive TCRs than the approximately 630-donor mean. In this cohort, only TCR beta chains were sequenced, and detectable features were limited by the absence of alpha or paired-chain data. Because counts were too low, 15 to 20 rarely observed V segments, including chromosome 9 orphons, were excluded from the earlier analysis of 587 of the donors. Specific HLA alleles were associated with about 17,000 TCR beta sequences at a false discovery rate of 0.05 in a later analysis. According to a later analysis, most CMV-associated TCR beta chains appeared to be HLA-restricted, and the HLA associations seemed to be driven largely by CMV exposure. A cluster of highly shared sequence variants was judged likely to be a technical artifact of the sequencing pipeline. Immune exposure information for the cohort was limited to CMV serostatus. Because HLA typing was missing for some donors at each locus, association tests included only the typed subset. The classifier was reported to diagnose cytomegalovirus status with high specificity and sensitivity in both the original cohort and the validation cohort. The 87-base-pair reads could not distinguish some IMGT-functional V segments, including TRBV6-2 and TRBV6-3, so those segments were excluded. In vitro tests confirmed that three of the cytomegalovirus-associated TCR beta chains recognize cytomegalovirus antigens. A later analysis reported that several top co-occurrence clusters appeared linked to parvovirus B19, influenza, CMV and Epstein-Barr virus. A further reported finding was that TCR beta sequences accurately predicted the HLA-A and HLA-B alleles for most subjects in the first cohort. While some public TCRs were present in many individuals, most TCR sequences turned up only very rarely across donors. In a later analysis, TCR association rates were found to vary across HLA loci, with the most associated TCRs seen for DRB1 alleles and the fewest for HLA-C alleles. When HLA alleles, especially DR and DQ, strongly co-occurred, TCR associations were difficult to assign to individual alleles.

From a lookup of the germline V gene (reference sequence), CDR1 and CDR2 are SGHAT and FQDESV. CDR3 length: 13 amino acids, cysteine to phenylalanine. The sequence is cut down to CDR3 DNA, 39 bases in frame from base 1. The TCR comes from a man aged 55-75 years in good health and CMV-seronegative. The receptor chain draws on TRBV11-1 and TRBJ2-3; TRBD1 is a weak D gene call, 6 bases matching. Sequenced sample: PBMCs. The DNA sequence is TGTGCCAACAGCCATCAGGGGCGGGATACGCAGTATTTT. Translation gives CANSHQGRDTQYF.